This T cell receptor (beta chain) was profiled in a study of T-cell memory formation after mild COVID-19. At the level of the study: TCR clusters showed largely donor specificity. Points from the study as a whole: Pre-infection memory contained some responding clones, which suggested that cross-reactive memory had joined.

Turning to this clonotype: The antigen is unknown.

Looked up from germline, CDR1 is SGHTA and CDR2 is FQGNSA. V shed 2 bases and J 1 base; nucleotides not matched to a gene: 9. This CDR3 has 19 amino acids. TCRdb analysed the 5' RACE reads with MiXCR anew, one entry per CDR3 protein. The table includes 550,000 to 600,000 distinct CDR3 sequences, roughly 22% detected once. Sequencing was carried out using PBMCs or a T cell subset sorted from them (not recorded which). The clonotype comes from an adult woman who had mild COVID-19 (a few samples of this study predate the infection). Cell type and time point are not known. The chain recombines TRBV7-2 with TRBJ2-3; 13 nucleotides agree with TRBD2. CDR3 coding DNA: TGTGCCAGCAGCTTACGGACTAGCGGGAGAGGGCCAGGCACAGATACGCAGTATTTT. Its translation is CASSLRTSGRGPGTDTQYF.